The T cell receptor beta chain described here comes from a study of molecular identifiers for immune sequencing clone quantification. Each CDR3 protein gets one entry after TCRdb re-called the PCR reads with MiXCR. The table has 400,000 to 600,000 distinct CDR3 sequences, about a fifth seen once. This clonotype was picked up a small number of times. Germline V gene lookup returns CDR1 MNHEY and CDR2 SMNVEV (reference sequence). CDR3 length: 14 residues. V lost 0 bases to trimming and J lost 0 bases, with 3 bases between them. This TCR derives from a human donor in good health. Some libraries in this study had Jurkat cell RNA spiked in. The chain employs TRBV27 and TRBJ2-4; D is unresolved. The specimen sequenced was naive CD8+ T cells from blood, with Jurkat cell RNA spiked in. Subset reported: FACS-sorted CD8+CD4-CCR7+CD45RA+ naive T cells. The CDR3 DNA reads TGTGCCAGCAGTTTATCCCAAGCCAAAAACATTCAGTACTTC. This encodes CASSLSQAKNIQYF.